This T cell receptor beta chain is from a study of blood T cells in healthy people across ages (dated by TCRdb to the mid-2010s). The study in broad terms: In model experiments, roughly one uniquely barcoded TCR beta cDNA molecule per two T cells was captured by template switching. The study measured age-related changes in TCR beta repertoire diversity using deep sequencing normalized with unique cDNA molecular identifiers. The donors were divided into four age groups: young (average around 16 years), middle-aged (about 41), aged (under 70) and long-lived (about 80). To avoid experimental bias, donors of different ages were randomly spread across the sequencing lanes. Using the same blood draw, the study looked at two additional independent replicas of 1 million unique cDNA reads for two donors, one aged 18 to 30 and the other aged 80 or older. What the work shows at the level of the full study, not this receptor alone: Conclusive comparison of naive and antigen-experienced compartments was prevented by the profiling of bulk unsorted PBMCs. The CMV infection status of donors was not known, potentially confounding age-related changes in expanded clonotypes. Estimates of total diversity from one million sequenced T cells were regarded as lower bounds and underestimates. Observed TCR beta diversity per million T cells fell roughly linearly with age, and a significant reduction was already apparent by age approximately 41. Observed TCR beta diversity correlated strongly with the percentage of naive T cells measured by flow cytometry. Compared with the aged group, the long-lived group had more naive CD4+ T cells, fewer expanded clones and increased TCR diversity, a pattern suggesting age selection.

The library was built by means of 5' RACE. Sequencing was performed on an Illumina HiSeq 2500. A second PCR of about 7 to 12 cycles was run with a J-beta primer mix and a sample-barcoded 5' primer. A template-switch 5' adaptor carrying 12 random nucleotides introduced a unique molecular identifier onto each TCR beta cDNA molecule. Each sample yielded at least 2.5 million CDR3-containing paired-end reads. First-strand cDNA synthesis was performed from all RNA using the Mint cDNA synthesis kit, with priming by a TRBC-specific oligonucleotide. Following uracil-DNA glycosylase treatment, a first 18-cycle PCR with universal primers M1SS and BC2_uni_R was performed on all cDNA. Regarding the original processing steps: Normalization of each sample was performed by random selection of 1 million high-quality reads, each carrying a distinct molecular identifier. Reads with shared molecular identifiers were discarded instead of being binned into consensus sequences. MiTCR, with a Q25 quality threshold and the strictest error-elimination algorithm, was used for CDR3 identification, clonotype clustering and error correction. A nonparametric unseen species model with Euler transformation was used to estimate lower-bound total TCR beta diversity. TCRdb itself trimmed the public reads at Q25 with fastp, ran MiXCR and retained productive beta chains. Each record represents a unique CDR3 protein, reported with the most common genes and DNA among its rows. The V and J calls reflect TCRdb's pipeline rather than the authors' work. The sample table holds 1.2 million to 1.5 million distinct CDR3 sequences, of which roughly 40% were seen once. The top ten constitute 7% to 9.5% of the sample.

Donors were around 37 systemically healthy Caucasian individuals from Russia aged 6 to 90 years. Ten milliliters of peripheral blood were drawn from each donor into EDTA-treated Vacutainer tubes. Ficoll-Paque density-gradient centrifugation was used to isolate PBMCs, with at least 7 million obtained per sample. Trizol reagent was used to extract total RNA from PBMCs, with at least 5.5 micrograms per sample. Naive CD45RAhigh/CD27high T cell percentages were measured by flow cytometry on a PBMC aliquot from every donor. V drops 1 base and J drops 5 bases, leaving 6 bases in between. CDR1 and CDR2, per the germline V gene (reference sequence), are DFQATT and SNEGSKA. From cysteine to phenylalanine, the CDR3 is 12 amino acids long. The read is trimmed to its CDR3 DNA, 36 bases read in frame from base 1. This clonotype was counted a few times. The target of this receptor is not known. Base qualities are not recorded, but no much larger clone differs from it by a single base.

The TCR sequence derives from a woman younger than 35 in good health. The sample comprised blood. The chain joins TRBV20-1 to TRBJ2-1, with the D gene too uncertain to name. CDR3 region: CSARGINNEQFF. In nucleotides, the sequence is TGCAGTGCTAGAGGGATCAACAATGAGCAGTTCTTC.